The clone carrying this T cell receptor (beta chain) was detected many times. Its specificity is not known. This entry comes from a study of breast tumors, draining lymph nodes, adjacent tissues. Study conclusions and caveats: Tumor repertoires ranked between lymph nodes and nontumor tissue in diversity, with V and J gene preferences. Luminal-like breast cancer showed significantly greater tumor-nontumor repertoire similarity than basal-like breast cancer did. The data were judged consistent with most tumor T cells coming from lymph node and expanding in tumor. That most tumor T cells come from lymph nodes remained unproven.

The CDR3 loop spans 17 amino acids. V lost 8 bases to trimming and J lost 4 bases, with 26 bases between them. Germline V lookup: CDR1 LNHDA, CDR2 SQIVND (reference sequence). The lymph nodes were axillary draining lymph nodes from breast cancer patients. TCRdb re-called the multiplex PCR reads with MiXCR, one entry per CDR3 protein. The table lists around 230,000 distinct CDR3 sequences, about 32% of them singletons, with approximately 1.4% in the top ten. The sequence came from a female donor with breast cancer. Some clones in this sample may be carry-over from other donors' samples. The sequenced sample was axillary lymph node tissue. V usage is TRBV19 and J usage is TRBJ1-2, with a tentative D call TRBD1 (6 bases). The CDR3 spells CASGPRGGIGGAYGYTF. DNA of the CDR3: TGTGCCAGTGGCCCACGAGGGGGGATCGGAGGTGCCTATGGCTACACCTTC.